This T cell receptor (beta chain) was identified in a study of blood T cell repertoires in COVID-19. Only in-frame clones appear in the TCRdb table, and some are missing; sequencing was by immunoSEQ multiplex PCR. The table lists more than 250,000 clones, around 90% of them singletons, with around 20% in the top ten. This CDR3 has 16 amino acids. With 1 base clipped from V and 1 base from J, the junction kept 2 bases outside the gene matches. Germline V gene sequence: CDR1 SEHNR, CDR2 FQNEAQ (reference sequence). The clonotype was recovered from a woman aged 30 to 39 who had recovered from COVID-19. The J gene is TRBJ1-1, the V gene TRBV7-9, with 11 positions matching TRBD1. Material: PBMCs or T cells enriched from blood (not recorded which). CDR3 in DNA: TGTGCCAGCAGCTTAGTCGGGACAGGGGGGAACACTGAAGCTTTCTTT. Its translation is CASSLVGTGGNTEAFF.